The text below deals with one TCR beta chain. This entry is derived from a study of blood T cell repertoires in COVID-19. About the research overall: There were acute and convalescent COVID-19 samples, and they came from the United States, Italy and Spain. Nucleic acid was either cDNA or gDNA, and it came from T cells, B-cell-depleted T cells, or PBMCs.

The length of the CDR3 is 14 residues. Losses at the gene ends were 7 bases for V and 0 bases for J; bases not matched to a gene: 4. Germline-derived CDR1 and CDR2 are PRHDT and FYEKMQ (reference sequence). Recruited during active infection, patients (from Seattle) were subsequently followed longitudinally. Authors' analysis steps: Reference gene primer amplification gave nucleated cell count estimates. TCRdb's copy holds only in-frame clones and misses some; the assay was immunoSEQ multiplex PCR. V and J calls and clone size are those listed in that table; D and trimming were worked out from the DNA. The sample lists fewer than 25,000 clones, 85% to 90% seen once, with 25% to 30% in the top ten.

The chain employs TRBV13 and TRBJ2-3; TRBD1 agrees at 7 bases. This TCR was recovered from a man aged 65 to 85 with COVID-19, enrolled during active disease. Sequenced material: peripheral blood. The CDR3 is CASIYRGSTDTQYF. The CDR3 coding sequence is TGTGCCAGCATATACAGGGGAAGCACAGATACGCAGTATTTT.